Sequencing of this T cell receptor (beta chain) was carried out in a study of T cell responses to AZD1222 COVID-19 vaccine. Study-level results: Increased Spike-specific TCR breadth and depth were observed after two AZD1222 doses. Donors were chiefly white British, with a greater number of females, and clonal diversity was perhaps underestimated. Baseline serostatus was positive in only six AZD1222 recipients.

CDR3 length equals 15 residues. CDR1 and CDR2 (germline): MNHEY, SVGAGI. Trimming removed 9 bases at V and 3 bases at J, with 17 bases between. Points on this clone: The antigen remains undetermined.

The protocol was immunoSEQ multiplex PCR, while the TCRdb copy is restricted to in-frame clones and leaves out a portion. The table lists tens of thousands of clones, just over 90% of them singletons, with about a fifth in the top ten. The chain recombines TRBV6-5 with TRBJ2-2, with D perhaps matching TRBD1 or TRBD2 (5 bases each). The specimen was peripheral blood, collected on day 0 of AZD1222 vaccination. The TCR originated in an adult in good health. The chain's CDR3 is CASTQRGMDTGELFF. The CDR3 DNA sequence: TGTGCCAGTACCCAGAGGGGCATGGACACCGGGGAGCTGTTTTTT.